This T cell receptor beta chain derives from a study of blood T cells in healthy people across ages. Study results and caveats: Age brought a roughly linear fall in TCR beta diversity measured per million T cells. Samples with more naive T cells showed higher observed beta diversity. Underestimates were what the diversity estimates from one million T cells were considered to be.

For this clonotype: Its specificity is not known.

The second PCR ran about 6 to 12 cycles with a sample-barcoded 5' primer and J-beta primers. Template switching added a 12-random-nucleotide identifier to every cDNA molecule. TCRdb recomputed calls from the 5' RACE reads with MiXCR, one row per CDR3 protein. The sample includes about 1 million distinct CDR3 sequences, 40% to 55% seen only once; the top ten take 15% to 20%. The CDR3 spans 15 residues. The germline gives CDR1 SGDLS, CDR2 YYNGEE. V was shortened by 4 bases and J by 5 bases, with 16 bases between the two germline ends. J is TRBJ2-1 and V is TRBV9; the D gene could be TRBD1 or TRBD2 (5 bases each). The clonotype originates from a woman aged 60-70 years in good health. Sequenced: blood. CDR3 region: CASSPGDPFNNEQFF. The CDR3 region has the DNA TGTGCCAGCAGCCCCGGGGACCCATTTAACAATGAGCAGTTCTTC.